The 23 T cell receptor beta chains below were found in one sample sequenced in a study of cytomegalovirus exposure and HLA in healthy donors. Some clones are missing from TCRdb's copy, which holds only in-frame ones; the method was immunoSEQ multiplex PCR. This table has about 180,000 clones, around 84% appearing once. The sequencing sample was made of PBMCs. These receptors were obtained from a man younger than 30 in good health and CMV-seropositive.

The J gene is TRBJ1-1, the V gene TRBV11-3, with 7 bases fitting TRBD1. The CDR3 has 15 residues. In germline, CDR1 is SGHNT, CDR2 YENEEA. V gave up 5 bases and J gave up 1 base; unmatched junction bases: 7. The CDR3 DNA is TGTGCCAGCAGCGACAACAGGGGATCGAACACTGAAGCTTTCTTT. Translation gives CASSDNRGSNTEAFF.

The CDR3 nucleotides are TGCGCCAGCAGCCAAGAAACCCGACTAGCGGGCGAGCAGTACTTC. This sequence encodes CASSQETRLAGEQYF. The chain has TRBV4-1 and TRBJ2-7; 10 positions match TRBD2. After removal of 0 bases from V and 6 bases from J, the junction contained 5 bases not matched to a gene. Germline V lookup: CDR1 MGHRA, CDR2 YSYEKL. The CDR3 is 15 residues long.

The rearrangement uses TRBV25-1 and TRBJ1-1; 10 bases align to TRBD1. The CDR3 totals 15 residues. CDR1 and CDR2 (germline): MGHDK, SYGVNS. The ends lost 8 bases at V and 0 bases at J; junction bases unmatched: 6. The DNA for the CDR3 is TGTGCCAGCGGGGACAGGGGACTTATGAACACTGAAGCTTTCTTT. This codes for CASGDRGLMNTEAFF.

This clone occurred a few times. The chain is built from TRBV10-3 and TRBJ1-1; 8 bases are a match to TRBD1. CDR3 length equals 13 residues. The germline V gene has CDR1 ENHRY and CDR2 SYGVKD. J was trimmed by 3 bases and V by 9 bases; bases with no gene match: 6. The CDR3 loop reads CAIQGAVDTEAFF. In DNA form, the CDR3 reads TGTGCCATTCAGGGGGCGGTCGACACTGAAGCTTTCTTT.

The chain employs TRBV7-9 and TRBJ2-5; tentative D call: TRBD1 (5 bases). The germline gives CDR1 SEHNR, CDR2 FQNEAQ (reference sequence). The ends were cut back, 5 bases at V and 5 bases at J, with 24 bases in the middle. The CDR3 is 17 residues long. The CDR3 bases are TGTGCCAGCAGCCCCACGGGTCTGACCAGGGCCGGGGAGACCCAGTACTTC. Amino acids: CASSPTGLTRAGETQYF.

The chain uses TRBV7-2 and TRBJ2-5; a possible D gene is TRBD1 (5 bases). Germline-derived CDR1 and CDR2 are SGHTA and FQGNSA. Deletions cut 0 bases from V and 2 bases from J, with 10 bases between. There are 15 residues in the CDR3. CDR3 nucleotide sequence: TGTGCCAGCAGCTTAGCGAGACAGCCACAAGAGACCCAGTACTTC. Its translation: CASSLARQPQETQYF.

This clone occurred once. The chain is built from TRBV2 and TRBJ1-2; 8 bases are shared with TRBD1. The trim removed 3 bases at V and 4 bases at J, leaving 4 bases unmatched. In germline, CDR1 is SNHLY, CDR2 FYNNEI. This CDR3 region has 14 residues. CDR3 sequence (DNA): TGTGCCAGCAGTGACGGGACAGGTGGCTATGGCTACACCTTC. It yields the protein CASSDGTGGYGYTF.

This clone was observed once. The chain recombines TRBV6-1 with TRBJ2-2, with 10 bases identical to TRBD2. J lost 6 bases, V lost 9 bases, and 7 bases had no gene match. This CDR3 has 14 amino acids. Germline V gene sequence: CDR1 MNHNS, CDR2 SASEGT. CDR3 in DNA: TGTGCCAGTGCGAGCGGGAGGGCCTCCGGGGAGCTGTTTTTT. The encoded protein is CASASGRASGELFF.

V and J are TRBV6-1 and TRBJ2-1, with D maybe TRBD1 (5 bases). The germline V gene has CDR1 MNHNS and CDR2 SASEGT. CDR3 length: 12 residues. V was trimmed by 3 bases and J by 9 bases, leaving 9 bases between them. The CDR3 is CASSDAGAEQFF. For the CDR3, the DNA is TGTGCCAGCAGTGACGCTGGGGCTGAGCAGTTCTTC.

DNA of the CDR3: TGCGCCAGCAGCGTTCGAGCAGGGGGAATCACAGATACGCAGTATTTT. Its translation is CASSVRAGGITDTQYF. This chain links TRBV5-1 with TRBJ2-3; 7 nucleotides agree with TRBD1. The ends lost 4 bases at V and 2 bases at J; junction bases unmatched: 10. Per the germline V gene, CDR1 is SGHRS and CDR2 is YFSETQ. This CDR3 spans 16 amino acids.

The V gene is TRBV9, the J gene TRBJ2-1, with D perhaps matching TRBD1 (5 bases). Germline-derived CDR1 and CDR2 are SGDLS and YYNGEE. The CDR3 runs to 15 residues. Trimming left V 3 bases short and J 5 bases short, with 15 bases between. CDR3: CASSAHLQENNEQFF. The CDR3 bases are TGTGCCAGCAGCGCGCATCTACAGGAAAACAATGAGCAGTTCTTC.

The chain joins TRBV30 to TRBJ1-6, with 10 bases matching TRBD1. With V trimmed by 5 bases and J by 7 bases, 2 bases remained unmatched. This CDR3 comprises 13 residues. Looked up from germline, CDR1 is GTSNPN and CDR2 is SVGIG (reference sequence). The CDR3 DNA sequence: TGTGCCTGGTGGACAGGGGGGAATTCACCCCTCCACTTT. Its protein product is CAWWTGGNSPLHF.

V is TRBV4-1 and J is TRBJ2-7, with a tentative D call TRBD1 (6 bases). The CDR3 contains 14 residues. Trimming cost V 3 bases and J 3 bases, with 12 bases left between them. Germline V gene sequence: CDR1 MGHRA, CDR2 YSYEKL. CDR3 sequence reads: CASSHPRGNYEQYF. CDR3 nucleotides: TGCGCCAGCAGCCATCCCAGGGGAAACTACGAGCAGTACTTC.

CDR3 DNA: TGTGCCAGCAGCTCGGGACAGGGGCTTTACAATGAGCAGTTCTTC. Amino acids: CASSSGQGLYNEQFF. This chain links TRBV7-8 with TRBJ2-1; 10 bases map to TRBD1. Germline assignment: CDR1 SGHVS and CDR2 FQNEAQ. V lost 4 bases and J lost 4; bases outside the gene matches: 4. The CDR3 is made up of 15 amino acids.

V usage is TRBV4-1 and J usage is TRBJ2-7, with 7 bases identical to TRBD1. Germline CDR1 reads MGHRA; CDR2 reads YSYEKL. V lost 4 bases to trimming and J lost 3 bases; unmatched junction nucleotides: 9. This CDR3 is built from 15 residues. The CDR3 region has the DNA TGCGCCAGCAGCCTTCAACAGGGGTGGGGCTACGAGCAGTACTTC. Residues: CASSLQQGWGYEQYF.

The rearrangement links TRBV10-2 to TRBJ1-2; D uncertain. With 6 bases removed from V and 4 bases from J, the gap between germline ends came to 12 bases. The CDR3 loop spans 13 amino acids. Germline values: CDR1 WSHSY, CDR2 SAAADI. CDR3 coding DNA: TGCGCCAGCAGCCCGGGGTCCCCCTATGGCTACACCTTC. It translates to CASSPGSPYGYTF.

The chain couples TRBV7-9 to TRBJ2-5; D might be TRBD2 (6 bases). V lost 2 bases to trimming and J lost 5 bases, with 9 bases between them. The germline V gene encodes CDR1 SEHNR and CDR2 FQNEAQ (reference sequence). CDR3 length: 13 residues. The CDR3 bases are TGTGCCAGCAGCTTAAATGGGGGGGAGACCCAGTACTTC. It encodes CASSLNGGETQYF.

The chain carries TRBV5-1 and TRBJ2-2, with a tentative D call TRBD1 (7 bases). CDR3 length: 15 amino acids. Germline values: CDR1 SGHRS, CDR2 YFSETQ. Between the trimmed V and J ends, which lost 2 bases and 4 bases, there was a span of 12 bases. The DNA of the CDR3 is TGCGCCAGCAGCTTCGGACAGGAGGGCACCGGGGAGCTGTTTTTT. Protein product: CASSFGQEGTGELFF. Based on the CDR3 plus reference TRBV5-1 and TRBJ2-2, the full variable domain is KAGVTQTPRYLIKTRGQQVTLSCSPISGHRSVSWYQQTPGQGLQFLFEYFSETQRNKGNFPGRFSGRQFSNSRSEMNVSTLELGDSALYLCASSFGQEGTGELFFGEGSRLTVL.

The chain uses TRBV7-6 and TRBJ2-2; the D gene is possibly TRBD2 (5 bases). CDR1 is SGHVS and CDR2 is FNYEAQ in the germline V gene. The CDR3 is made up of 13 amino acids. The germline V and J ends were trimmed by 7 bases and 8 bases, with 14 bases remaining between them. The CDR3 sequence is CASTRVYGGELFF. CDR3 coding DNA: TGTGCCAGCACGAGGGTCTATGGAGGGGAGCTGTTTTTT.

The J gene is TRBJ2-2, the V gene TRBV13; 11 positions match TRBD1. The CDR3 sequence is 14 residues long. The V gene's germline CDR1 is PRHDT and CDR2 FYEKMQ (reference sequence). V trimming: 4 bases; J trimming: 6 bases; junction bases outside the gene matches: 1. DNA of the CDR3: TGTGCCAGCAGCTCGGACAGGGGGCCCGGGGAGCTGTTTTTT. Translation gives CASSSDRGPGELFF.

The chain is built from TRBV7-2 and TRBJ2-1; 14 bases match TRBD2. The CDR3 is made up of 16 amino acids. V shed 4 bases, J shed 5 bases, and the junction held 4 bases outside the gene matches. Germline CDR1 and CDR2: SGHTA and FQGNSA. The chain's CDR3 is CASSSGLAGADNEQFF. The CDR3 DNA reads TGTGCCAGCAGCTCGGGACTAGCGGGGGCCGACAATGAGCAGTTCTTC. Full variable domain (remainder filled in from reference TRBV7-2 and TRBJ2-1): GAGVSQSPSNKVTEKGKDVELRCDPISGHTALYWYRQSLGQGLEFLIYFQGNSAPDKSGLPSDRFSAERTGGSVSTLTIQRTQQEDSAVYLCASSSGLAGADNEQFFGPGTRLTVL.

The rearrangement uses TRBV27 and TRBJ1-1; D possibly corresponds to TRBD1 (5 bases). V lost 3 bases, J lost 1 base, and 21 bases lay in between. The CDR3 is 18 amino acids. In germline, CDR1 is MNHEY, CDR2 SMNVEV (reference sequence). In DNA form, the CDR3 reads TGTGCCAGCAGTTTGGGGGGGGGTCTCGTGGGTAAGAACACTGAAGCTTTCTTT. It specifies CASSLGGGLVGKNTEAFF.

This chain links TRBV2 with TRBJ2-3; 8 bases are a match to TRBD2. This CDR3 comprises 16 residues. Germline CDR1 and CDR2: SNHLY and FYNNEI. After removal of 3 bases from V and 4 bases from J, the junction contained 9 bases not matched to a gene. DNA of the CDR3: TGTGCCAGCAGTGACCCCCGGGAGGGCCGGGCAGATACGCAGTATTTT. This translates into CASSDPREGRADTQYF.